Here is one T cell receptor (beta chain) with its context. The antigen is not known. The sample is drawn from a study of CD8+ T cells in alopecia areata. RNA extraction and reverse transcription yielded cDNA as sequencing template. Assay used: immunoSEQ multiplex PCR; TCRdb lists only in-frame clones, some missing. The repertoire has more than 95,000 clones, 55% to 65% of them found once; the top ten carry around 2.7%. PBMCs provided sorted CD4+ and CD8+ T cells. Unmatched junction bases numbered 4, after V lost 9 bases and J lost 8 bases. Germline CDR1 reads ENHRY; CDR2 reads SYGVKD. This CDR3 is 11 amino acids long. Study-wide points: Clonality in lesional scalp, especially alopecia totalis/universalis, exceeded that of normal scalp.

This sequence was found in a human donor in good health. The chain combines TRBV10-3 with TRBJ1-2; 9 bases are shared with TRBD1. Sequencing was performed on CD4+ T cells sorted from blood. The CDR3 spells CAIGTGNGYTF. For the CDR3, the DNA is TGTGCCATAGGGACAGGGAACGGCTACACCTTC.